This TCR beta chain appears in the sequencing data of a study of cytomegalovirus exposure and HLA in healthy donors. Findings and limits, study-wide: There were some 150 TCR beta chains listed as cytomegalovirus-associated.

The PCR had 60 Vbeta and 13 Jbeta primers. Produced via immunoSEQ multiplex PCR; TCRdb's table is partial and in-frame only. This sample carries 120,000 or so clones, roughly 78% of them seen once, and the ten largest clones take 2.5% to 3%. CDR3 length: 14 residues. The V end lost 4 bases, the J end lost 2 bases, and 13 bases lay between the germline ends. Germline-derived CDR1 and CDR2 are SGHNT and YYREEE (reference sequence). A note on this clone: Antigen unknown.

Source material: PBMCs. The chain has TRBV5-4 and TRBJ2-7; D call uncertain. The sequence derives from a man younger than 40 in good health and CMV-seronegative. CDR3 protein: CASSLITEAYEQYF. The CDR3 nucleotides read TGTGCCAGCAGCCTCATAACAGAAGCCTACGAGCAGTACTTC.